This T cell receptor (beta chain) was sequenced during a study of T cells after yellow fever vaccination. Study-wide points: CD4 and CD8 compartments shared a small share of clonotypes, likely from convergent recombination.

This clonotype has ten or more counts. The antigen is undetermined. Trimming took 5 bases from V and 0 from J, leaving 13 bases between them. The CDR3 sequence is 15 residues long. CDR1 is SEHNR, CDR2 FQNEAQ, per germline (reference sequence). Each CDR3 protein gets one entry after TCRdb re-called the 5' RACE reads with MiXCR. The sample holds 200,000 to 300,000 distinct CDR3 sequences, 6% to 8% seen once. The sequencing used CD4+ T cells sorted from PBMCs, collected on the day of the yellow fever booster vaccination. This receptor was identified in a young man who received the YFV17D yellow fever vaccine. The chain uses TRBV7-9 and TRBJ1-1, with D maybe TRBD1 (5 bases). CDR3 in amino acids: CASSQGRPMNTEAFF. CDR3 DNA sequence: TGTGCCAGCAGCCAGGGACGGCCCATGAACACTGAAGCTTTCTTT. Full variable domain (rest looked up from reference TRBV7-9 and TRBJ1-1): DTGVSQNPRHKITKRGQNVTFRCDPISEHNRLYWYRQTLGQGPEFLTYFQNEAQLEKSRLLSDRFSAERPKGSFSTLEIQRTEQGDSAMYLCASSQGRPMNTEAFFGQGTRLTVV.